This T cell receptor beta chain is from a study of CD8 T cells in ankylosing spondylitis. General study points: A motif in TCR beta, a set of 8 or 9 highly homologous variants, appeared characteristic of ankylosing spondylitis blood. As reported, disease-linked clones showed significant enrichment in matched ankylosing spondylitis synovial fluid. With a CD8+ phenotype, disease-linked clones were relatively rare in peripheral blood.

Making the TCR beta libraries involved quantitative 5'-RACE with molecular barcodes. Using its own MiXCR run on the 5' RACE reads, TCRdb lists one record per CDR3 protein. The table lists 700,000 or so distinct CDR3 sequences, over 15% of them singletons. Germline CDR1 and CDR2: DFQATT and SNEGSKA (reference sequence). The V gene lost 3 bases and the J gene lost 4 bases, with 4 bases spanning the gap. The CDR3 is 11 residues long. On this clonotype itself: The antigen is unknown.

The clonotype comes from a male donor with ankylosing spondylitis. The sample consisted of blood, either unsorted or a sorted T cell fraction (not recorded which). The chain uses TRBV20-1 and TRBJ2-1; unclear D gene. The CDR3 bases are TGCAGTGCTAGTTGGTACAATGAGCAGTTCTTC. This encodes CSASWYNEQFF.